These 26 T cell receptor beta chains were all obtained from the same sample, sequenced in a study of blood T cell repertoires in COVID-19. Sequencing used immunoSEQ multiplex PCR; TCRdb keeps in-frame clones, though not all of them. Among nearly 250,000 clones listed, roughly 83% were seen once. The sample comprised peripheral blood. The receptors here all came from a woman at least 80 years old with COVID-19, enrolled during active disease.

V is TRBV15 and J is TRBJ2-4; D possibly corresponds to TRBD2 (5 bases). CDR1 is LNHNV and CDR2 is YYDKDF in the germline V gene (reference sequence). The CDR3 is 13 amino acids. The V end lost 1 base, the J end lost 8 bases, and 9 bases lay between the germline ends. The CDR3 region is CATSRGGSDIQYF. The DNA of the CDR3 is TGTGCCACCAGCAGAGGAGGGAGCGACATTCAGTACTTC.

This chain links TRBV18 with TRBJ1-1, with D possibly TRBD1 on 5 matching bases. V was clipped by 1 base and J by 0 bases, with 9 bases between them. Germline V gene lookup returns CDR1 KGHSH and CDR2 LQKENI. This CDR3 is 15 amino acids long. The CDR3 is CASSPQQDLNTEAFF. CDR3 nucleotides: TGTGCCAGCTCACCACAACAGGATTTGAACACTGAAGCTTTCTTT.

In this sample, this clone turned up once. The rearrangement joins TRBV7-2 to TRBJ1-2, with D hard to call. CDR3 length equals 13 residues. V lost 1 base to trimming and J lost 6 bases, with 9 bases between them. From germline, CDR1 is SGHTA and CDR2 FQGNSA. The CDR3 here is CASSLGGFDGYTF. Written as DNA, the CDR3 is TGTGCCAGCAGCTTAGGAGGGTTTGATGGCTACACCTTC.

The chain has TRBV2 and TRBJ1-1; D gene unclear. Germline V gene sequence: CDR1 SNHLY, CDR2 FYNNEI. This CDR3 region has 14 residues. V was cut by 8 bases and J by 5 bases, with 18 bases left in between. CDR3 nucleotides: TGTGCCAGCTTAAGGGAGGGTTTAGGGACTGAAGCTTTCTTT. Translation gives CASLREGLGTEAFF.

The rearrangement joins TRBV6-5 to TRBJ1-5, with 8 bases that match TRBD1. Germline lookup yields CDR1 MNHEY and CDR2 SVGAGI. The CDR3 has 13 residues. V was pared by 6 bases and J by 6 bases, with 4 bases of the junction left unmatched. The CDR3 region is CASRDRVSQPQHF. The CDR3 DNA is TGTGCCAGCAGGGACAGGGTGTCTCAGCCCCAGCATTTT.

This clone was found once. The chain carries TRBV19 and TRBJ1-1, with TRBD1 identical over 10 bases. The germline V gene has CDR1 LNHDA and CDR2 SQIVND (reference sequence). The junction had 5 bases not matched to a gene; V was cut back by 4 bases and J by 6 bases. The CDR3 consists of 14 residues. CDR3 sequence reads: CASSTRQGAAEAFF. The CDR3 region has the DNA TGTGCCAGTAGTACTCGACAGGGGGCGGCTGAAGCTTTCTTT.

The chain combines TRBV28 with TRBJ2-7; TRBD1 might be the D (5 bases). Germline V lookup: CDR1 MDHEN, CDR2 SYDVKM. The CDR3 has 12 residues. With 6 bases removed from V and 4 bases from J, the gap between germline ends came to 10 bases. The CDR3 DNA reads TGTGCCAGCAGAAGCAGGGTATACGAGCAGTACTTC. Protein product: CASRSRVYEQYF.

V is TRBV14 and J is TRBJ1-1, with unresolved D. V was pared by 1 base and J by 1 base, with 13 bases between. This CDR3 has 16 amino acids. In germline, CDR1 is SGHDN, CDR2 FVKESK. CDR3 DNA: TGTGCCAGCAGCCAAGGAATGCGGCTGGGGAACACTGAAGCTTTCTTT. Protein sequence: CASSQGMRLGNTEAFF. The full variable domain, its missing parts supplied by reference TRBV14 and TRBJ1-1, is EAGVTQFPSHSVIEKGQTVTLRCDPISGHDNLYWYRRVMGKEIKFLLHFVKESKQDESGMPNNRFLAERTGGTYSTLKVQPAELEDSGVYFCASSQGMRLGNTEAFFGQGTRLTVV.

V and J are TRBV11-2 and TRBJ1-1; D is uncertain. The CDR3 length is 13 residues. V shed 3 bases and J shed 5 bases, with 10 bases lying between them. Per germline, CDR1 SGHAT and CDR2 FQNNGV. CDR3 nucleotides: TGTGCCAGCAGCTTGGTTCGCCGGACTGAAGCTTTCTTT. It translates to CASSLVRRTEAFF.

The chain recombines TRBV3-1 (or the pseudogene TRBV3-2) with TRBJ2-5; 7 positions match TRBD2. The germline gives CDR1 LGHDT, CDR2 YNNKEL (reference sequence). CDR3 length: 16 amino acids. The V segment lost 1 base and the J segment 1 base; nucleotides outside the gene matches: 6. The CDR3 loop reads CASSQVGRGSQETQYF. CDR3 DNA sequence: TGTGCCAGCAGCCAAGTTGGGCGGGGGAGCCAAGAGACCCAGTACTTC.

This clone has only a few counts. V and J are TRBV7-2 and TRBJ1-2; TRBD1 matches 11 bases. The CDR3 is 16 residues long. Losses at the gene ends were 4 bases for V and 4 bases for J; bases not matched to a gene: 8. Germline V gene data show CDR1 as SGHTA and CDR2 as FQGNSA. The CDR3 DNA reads TGTGCCAGCAGCTCACACCCCGGGACAGGGGGCTATGGCTACACCTTC. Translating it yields CASSSHPGTGGYGYTF.

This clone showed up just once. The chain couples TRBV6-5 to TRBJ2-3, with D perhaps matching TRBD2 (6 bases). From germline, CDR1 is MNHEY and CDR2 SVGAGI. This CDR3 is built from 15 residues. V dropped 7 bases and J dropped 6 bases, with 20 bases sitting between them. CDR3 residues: CASILRRGPVDTQYF. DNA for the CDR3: TGTGCCAGCATCCTACGGCGGGGCCCAGTGGATACGCAGTATTTT.

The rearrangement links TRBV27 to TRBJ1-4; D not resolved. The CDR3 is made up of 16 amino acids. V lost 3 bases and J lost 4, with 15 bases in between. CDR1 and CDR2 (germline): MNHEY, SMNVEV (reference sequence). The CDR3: CASSFPEGARNEKLFF. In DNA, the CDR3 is TGTGCCAGCAGTTTTCCCGAAGGAGCCCGTAATGAAAAACTGTTTTTT. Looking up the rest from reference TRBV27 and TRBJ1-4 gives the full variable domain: EAQVTQNPRYLITVTGKKLTVTCSQNMNHEYMSWYRQDPGLGLRQIYYSMNVEVTDKGDVPEGYKVSRKEKRNFPLILESPSPNQTSLYFCASSFPEGARNEKLFFGSGTQLSVL.

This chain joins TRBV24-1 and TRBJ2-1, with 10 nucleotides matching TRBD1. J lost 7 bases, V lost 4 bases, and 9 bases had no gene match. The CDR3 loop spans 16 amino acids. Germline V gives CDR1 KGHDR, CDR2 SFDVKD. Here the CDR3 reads CATSDPGTGEDNEQFF. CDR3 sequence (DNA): TGTGCCACCAGTGACCCCGGGACAGGGGAGGATAATGAGCAGTTCTTC.

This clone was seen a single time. The chain's CDR3 is CASSTSGGGWETQYF. CDR3 DNA: TGTGCCAGCAGCACTAGCGGGGGGGGTTGGGAGACCCAGTACTTC. The chain links TRBV28 to TRBJ2-5; 13 positions agree with TRBD2. CDR3 length: 15 amino acids. CDR1 and CDR2 (germline): MDHEN, SYDVKM. The trim removed 6 bases at V and 5 bases at J, leaving 6 bases unmatched. Looking up the rest from reference TRBV28 and TRBJ2-5 gives the full variable domain: DVKVTQSSRYLVKRTGEKVFLECVQDMDHENMFWYRQDPGLGLRLIYFSYDVKMKEKGDIPEGYSVSREKKERFSLILESASTNQTSMYLCASSTSGGGWETQYFGPGTRLLVL.

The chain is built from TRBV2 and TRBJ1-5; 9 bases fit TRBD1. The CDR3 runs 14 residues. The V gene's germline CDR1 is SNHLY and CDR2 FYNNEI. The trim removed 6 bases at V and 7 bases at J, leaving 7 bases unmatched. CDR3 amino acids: CASRETGGGQPQHF. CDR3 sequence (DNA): TGTGCCAGCAGGGAGACAGGGGGAGGACAGCCCCAGCATTTT.

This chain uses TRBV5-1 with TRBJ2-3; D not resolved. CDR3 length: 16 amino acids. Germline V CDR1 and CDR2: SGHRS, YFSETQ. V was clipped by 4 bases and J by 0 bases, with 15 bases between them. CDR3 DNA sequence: TGCGCCAGCAGCCGTGGTTCCATAGCTAGCACAGATACGCAGTATTTT. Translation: CASSRGSIASTDTQYF. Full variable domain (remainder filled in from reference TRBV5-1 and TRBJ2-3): KAGVTQTPRYLIKTRGQQVTLSCSPISGHRSVSWYQQTPGQGLQFLFEYFSETQRNKGNFPGRFSGRQFSNSRSEMNVSTLELGDSALYLCASSRGSIASTDTQYFGPGTRLTVL.

The chain's CDR3 is CASSLAGQASGNTIYF. DNA for the CDR3: TGTGCCAGCAGCTTAGCGGGACAGGCATCTGGAAACACCATATATTTT. The chain couples TRBV7-8 to TRBJ1-3; 8 positions match TRBD1. CDR3 length: 16 amino acids. Germline loops: CDR1 SGHVS, CDR2 FQNEAQ. V dropped 0 bases and J dropped 1; count of bases not matched to a gene: 2. The variable domain in full, completed from reference TRBV7-8 and TRBJ1-3, reads GAGVSQSPRYKVAKRGQDVALRCDPISGHVSLFWYQQALGQGPEFLTYFQNEAQLDKSGLPSDRFFAERPEGSVSTLKIQRTQQEDSAVYLCASSLAGQASGNTIYFGEGSWLTVV.

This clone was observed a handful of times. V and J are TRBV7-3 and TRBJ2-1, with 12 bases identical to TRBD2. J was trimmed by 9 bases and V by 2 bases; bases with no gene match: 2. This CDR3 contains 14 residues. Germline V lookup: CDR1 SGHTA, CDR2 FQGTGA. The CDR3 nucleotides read TGTGCCAGCAGCTTACTAGCGGGGGGGCTTGAGCAGTTCTTC. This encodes CASSLLAGGLEQFF.

CDR3 amino acids: CASSSGDSSYGYTF. Written as DNA, the CDR3 is TGTGCCAGCAGTTCTGGGGACTCAAGCTATGGCTACACCTTC. The J gene is TRBJ1-2, the V gene TRBV28; a weak D match, TRBD1 (5 bases). The CDR3 has 14 amino acids. Germline loops: CDR1 MDHEN, CDR2 SYDVKM. Deletions cut 4 bases from V and 4 bases from J, with 13 bases between.

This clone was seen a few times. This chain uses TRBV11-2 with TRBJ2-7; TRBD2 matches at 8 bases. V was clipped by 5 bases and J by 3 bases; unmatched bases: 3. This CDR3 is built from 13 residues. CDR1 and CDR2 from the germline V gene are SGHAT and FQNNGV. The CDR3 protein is CASSGLADYEQYF. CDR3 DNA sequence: TGTGCCAGCAGCGGACTAGCTGACTACGAGCAGTACTTC.

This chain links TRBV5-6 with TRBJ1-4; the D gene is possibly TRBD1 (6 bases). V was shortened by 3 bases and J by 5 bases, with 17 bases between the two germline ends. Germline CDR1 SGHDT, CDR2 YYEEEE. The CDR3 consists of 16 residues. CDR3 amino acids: CASSSSGQSLNEKLFF. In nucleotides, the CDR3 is TGTGCCAGCAGCTCATCAGGACAGAGCTTAAATGAAAAACTGTTTTTT.

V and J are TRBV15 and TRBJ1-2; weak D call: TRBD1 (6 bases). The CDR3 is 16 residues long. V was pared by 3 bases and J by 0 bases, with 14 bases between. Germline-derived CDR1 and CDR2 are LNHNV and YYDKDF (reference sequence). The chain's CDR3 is CATSSEMDSTNYGYTF. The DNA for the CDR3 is TGTGCCACCAGCAGCGAGATGGACAGTACTAACTATGGCTACACCTTC.

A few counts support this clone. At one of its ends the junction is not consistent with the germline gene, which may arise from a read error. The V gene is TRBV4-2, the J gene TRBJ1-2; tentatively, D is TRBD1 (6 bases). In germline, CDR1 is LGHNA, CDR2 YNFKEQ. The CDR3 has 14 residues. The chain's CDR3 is CASSQDRQYYGYTF. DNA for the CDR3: TGTGCCAGCAGTCAAGACAGGCAATACTATGGCTACACCTTC.

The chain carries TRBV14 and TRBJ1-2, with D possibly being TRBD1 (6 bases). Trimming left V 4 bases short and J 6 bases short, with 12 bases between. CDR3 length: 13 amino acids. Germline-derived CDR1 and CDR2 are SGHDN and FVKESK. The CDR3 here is CASSRDILNGYTF. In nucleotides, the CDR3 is TGTGCCAGCAGCCGGGACATCCTAAATGGCTACACCTTC.

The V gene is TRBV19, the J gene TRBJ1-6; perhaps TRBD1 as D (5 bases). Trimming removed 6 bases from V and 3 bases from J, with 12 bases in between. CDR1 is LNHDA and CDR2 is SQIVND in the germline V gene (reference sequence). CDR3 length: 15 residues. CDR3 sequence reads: CASRPDRNYNSPLHF. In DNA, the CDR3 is TGTGCCAGTAGACCAGACAGAAACTATAATTCACCCCTCCACTTT. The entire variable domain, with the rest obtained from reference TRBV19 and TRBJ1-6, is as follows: DGGITQSPKYLFRKEGQNVTLSCEQNLNHDAMYWYRQDPGQGLRLIYYSQIVNDFQKGDIAEGYSVSREKKESFPLTVTSAQKNPTAFYLCASRPDRNYNSPLHFGNGTRLTVT.